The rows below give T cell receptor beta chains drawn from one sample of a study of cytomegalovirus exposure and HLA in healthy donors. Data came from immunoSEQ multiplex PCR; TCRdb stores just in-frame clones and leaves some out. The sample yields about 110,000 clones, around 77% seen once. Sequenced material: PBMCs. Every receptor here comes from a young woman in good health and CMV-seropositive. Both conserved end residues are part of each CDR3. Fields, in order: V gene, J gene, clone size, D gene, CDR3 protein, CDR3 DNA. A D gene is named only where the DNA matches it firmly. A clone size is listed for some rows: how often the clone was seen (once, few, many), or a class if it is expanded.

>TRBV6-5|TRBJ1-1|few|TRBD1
CASSYSGTGVAEAFF
TGTGCCAGCAGTTACTCTGGGACAGGTGTCGCTGAAGCTTTCTTT
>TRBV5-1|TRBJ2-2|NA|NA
CASSSVVSTTGELFF
TGCGCCAGCAGCTCGGTAGTCTCCACCACCGGGGAGCTGTTTTTT
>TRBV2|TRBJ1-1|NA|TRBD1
CASSGSRGTGTQSFF
TGTGCCAGCAGTGGAAGTAGGGGGACAGGGACCCAGTCATTCTTT
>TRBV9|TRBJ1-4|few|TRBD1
CASSTTGTGREKLFF
TGTGCCAGCAGCACCACCGGGACAGGGCGGGAAAAACTGTTTTTT
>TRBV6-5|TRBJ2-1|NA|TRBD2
CASSLRGLAGAPFF
TGTGCCAGCAGCCTCCGAGGACTAGCGGGAGCCCCATTCTTC
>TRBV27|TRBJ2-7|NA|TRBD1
CASSSQGQAGQYF
TGTGCCAGCAGTTCTCAGGGACAGGCGGGGCAGTACTTC
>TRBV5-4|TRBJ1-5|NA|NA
CASSWGGFKQPQHF
TGTGCCAGCAGCTGGGGGGGCTTCAAGCAGCCCCAGCATTTT
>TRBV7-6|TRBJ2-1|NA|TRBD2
CASSLSGNPYNEQFF
TGTGCCAGCAGCTTAAGCGGGAACCCCTACAATGAGCAGTTCTTC
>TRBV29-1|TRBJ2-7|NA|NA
CSVEDGYYYEQYF
TGCAGCGTTGAAGATGGTTACTACTACGAGCAGTACTTC
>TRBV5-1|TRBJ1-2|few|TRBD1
CASSLKGGQETYGYTF
TGCGCCAGCAGCTTGAAAGGGGGACAGGAGACCTATGGCTACACCTTC
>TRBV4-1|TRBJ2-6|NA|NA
CASSLRTPPAGANVLTF
TGCGCCAGCAGCCTTCGGACACCTCCAGCTGGGGCCAACGTCCTGACTTTC
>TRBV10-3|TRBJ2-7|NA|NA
CAISEFGEAYEQYF
TGTGCCATCAGTGAATTCGGGGAGGCCTACGAGCAGTACTTC
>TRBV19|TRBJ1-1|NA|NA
CASRGAEAFF
TGTGCCAGTCGAGGCGCTGAAGCTTTCTTT
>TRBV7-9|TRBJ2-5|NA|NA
CASSLALADQETQYF
TGTGCCAGCAGCTTAGCCCTAGCAGACCAAGAGACCCAGTACTTC
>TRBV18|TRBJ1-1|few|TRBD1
CASSLTGDRTEAFF
TGTGCCAGCTCACTCACAGGGGACAGGACTGAAGCTTTCTTT
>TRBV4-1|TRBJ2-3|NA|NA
CASSQQIRTDTQYF
TGCGCCAGCAGCCAACAGATACGCACAGATACGCAGTATTTT
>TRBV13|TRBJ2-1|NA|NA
CASRHLNNEQFF
TGTGCCAGCAGACACCTCAACAATGAGCAGTTCTTC
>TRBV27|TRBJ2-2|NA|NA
CASSLSVTLGELFF
TGTGCCAGCAGTCTTAGCGTAACTCTGGGGGAGCTGTTTTTT
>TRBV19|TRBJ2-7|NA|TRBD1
CASSAGTGAYEQYF
TGTGCCAGTAGCGCCGGGACAGGGGCCTACGAGCAGTACTTC
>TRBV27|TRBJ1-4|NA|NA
CASSLWGTNEKLFF
TGTGCCAGCAGTTTATGGGGCACTAATGAAAAACTGTTTTTT
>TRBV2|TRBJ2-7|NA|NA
CASSETPSPGYEQYF
TGTGCCAGCAGTGAAACTCCATCTCCGGGCTACGAGCAGTACTTC
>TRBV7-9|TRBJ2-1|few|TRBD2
CASSPPSGPYNEQFF
TGTGCCAGCAGCCCCCCTAGCGGACCCTACAATGAGCAGTTCTTC
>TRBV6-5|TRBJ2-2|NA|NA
CASSQFLRFTGELFF
TGTGCCAGCAGTCAATTCCTTCGGTTCACCGGGGAGCTGTTTTTT
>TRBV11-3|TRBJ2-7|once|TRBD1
CASSSRGFTVGEQYF
TGTGCCAGCAGCTCCAGGGGGTTTACGGTTGGCGAGCAGTACTTC
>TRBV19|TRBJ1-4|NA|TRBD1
CASSIRRKQGLNEKLFF
TGTGCCAGTAGTATTCGTCGGAAACAGGGGCTTAATGAAAAACTGTTTTTT
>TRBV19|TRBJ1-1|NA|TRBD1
CASTRQGGTEAFF
TGTGCCAGTACTCGACAGGGGGGGACTGAAGCTTTCTTT
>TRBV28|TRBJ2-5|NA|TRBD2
CASSWSGRIETQYF
TGTGCCAGCAGTTGGAGCGGGAGGATAGAGACCCAGTACTTC
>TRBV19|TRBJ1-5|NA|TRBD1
CASSLPGQVQPQHF
TGTGCCAGTAGTTTGCCAGGACAGGTTCAGCCCCAGCATTTT
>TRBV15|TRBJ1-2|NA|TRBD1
CATSRGRQGHYTF
TGTGCCACCAGCAGGGGGCGACAGGGACACTACACCTTC
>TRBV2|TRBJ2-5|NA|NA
CASSVIYQETQYF
TGTGCCAGCAGTGTTATCTACCAAGAGACCCAGTACTTC
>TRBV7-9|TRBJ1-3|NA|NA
CSSGQPGNTIYF
TGTTCCAGCGGACAGCCTGGAAACACCATATATTTT
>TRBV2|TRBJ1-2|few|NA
CASSGQAYGYTF
TGTGCCAGCAGTGGACAAGCCTATGGCTACACCTTC
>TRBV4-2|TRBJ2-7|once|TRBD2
CASSQDSVAGGDEQYF
TGTGCCAGCAGCCAAGATTCGGTAGCGGGGGGGGACGAGCAGTACTTC
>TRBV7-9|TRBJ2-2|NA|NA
CASSSAVLAEPNTGELFF
TGTGCCAGCAGCTCTGCGGTCCTAGCCGAACCGAACACCGGGGAGCTGTTTTTT
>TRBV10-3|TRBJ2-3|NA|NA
CAISESRTELSTDTQYF
TGTGCCATCAGTGAAAGTCGGACAGAACTTAGCACAGATACGCAGTATTTT
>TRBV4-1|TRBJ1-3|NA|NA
CASSQQSGAGNTIYF
TGCGCCAGCAGCCAGCAAAGCGGTGCTGGAAACACCATATATTTT
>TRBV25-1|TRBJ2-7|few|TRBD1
CASTGQEHAMDEQYF
TGTGCCAGTACGGGACAGGAACACGCCATGGACGAGCAGTACTTC
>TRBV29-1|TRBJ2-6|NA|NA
CSVEQGILRSGANVLTF
TGCAGCGTTGAGCAGGGGATCCTCCGCTCTGGGGCCAACGTCCTGACTTTC
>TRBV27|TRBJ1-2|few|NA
CASSYGEGAYGYTF
TGTGCCAGCAGTTATGGGGAAGGGGCCTATGGCTACACCTTC
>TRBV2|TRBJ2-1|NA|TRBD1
CASSDRQGSNEQFF
TGTGCCAGCAGTGATAGACAGGGCTCCAATGAGCAGTTCTTC
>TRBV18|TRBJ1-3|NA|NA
CASSPIRQDFSGNTIYF
TGTGCCAGCTCACCAATCCGGCAGGACTTCTCTGGAAACACCATATATTTT
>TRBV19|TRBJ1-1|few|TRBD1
CASSHYDRDREGEAFF
TGTGCCAGTAGTCATTACGACCGGGACAGGGAAGGAGAAGCTTTCTTT
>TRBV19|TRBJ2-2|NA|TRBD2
CASSTSGGAVGELFF
TGTGCCAGTAGTACTAGCGGGGGGGCCGTCGGGGAGCTGTTTTTT
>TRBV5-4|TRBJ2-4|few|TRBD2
CASSPFGGENIQYF
TGTGCCAGCAGCCCATTTGGGGGGGAAAACATTCAGTACTTC
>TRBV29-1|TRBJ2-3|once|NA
CSVESEASTDTQYF
TGCAGCGTTGAATCTGAAGCTAGCACAGATACGCAGTATTTT
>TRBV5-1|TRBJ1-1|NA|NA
CASSPGGNTEAFF
TGCGCCAGCAGCCCCGGCGGGAACACTGAAGCTTTCTTT